These T cell receptor beta chains were read from a single sample in a study of OX40 agonist ivuxolimab in advanced cancers. Sequencing was performed with immunoSEQ multiplex PCR; in TCRdb, only in-frame clones are kept and a portion is missing. There are tens of thousands of clones in the sample; 80% occur only once, and 1.2% lies in the top ten. The sequencing here drew on CD4+ or CD8+ T cells sorted from blood, taken in a trial of the OX40 agonist ivuxolimab. The receptors shown here come from an adult with an advanced solid tumor such as melanoma, head and neck, liver or kidney cancer. The CDR3 runs from the conserved cysteine through the conserved F or W. The order of the fields is D gene, clone size, J gene, V gene, CDR3 protein, CDR3 DNA. The D gene is left open where the match is weak. The size entry is marked missing in some rows and otherwise reads once, few, many or a size class.

d_call: TRBD1; clone_size: .; j_call: TRBJ1-6; v_call: TRBV14; cdr3_aa: CASSQLNSGTGVSPLHF; cdr3_nt: TGTGCCAGCAGCCAATTAAATTCCGGGACAGGGGTTTCACCCCTCCACTTT
d_call: TRBD1; clone_size: .; j_call: TRBJ1-4; v_call: TRBV7-9; cdr3_aa: CASSLGWDRVSEKLFF; cdr3_nt: TGTGCCAGCAGCTTAGGTTGGGACAGGGTCAGCGAAAAACTGTTTTTT
d_call: TRBD1; clone_size: .; j_call: TRBJ1-1; v_call: TRBV7-8; cdr3_aa: CASSLFRTGEAFF; cdr3_nt: TGTGCCAGCAGCTTGTTCAGGACAGGGGAAGCTTTCTTT
d_call: TRBD1; clone_size: once; j_call: TRBJ2-3; v_call: TRBV19; cdr3_aa: CASSGDRGRSDTQYF; cdr3_nt: TGTGCCAGTAGTGGGGACAGGGGACGTTCAGATACGCAGTATTTT
d_call: .; clone_size: .; j_call: TRBJ1-4; v_call: TRBV10-2; cdr3_aa: CASSRDTDIFF; cdr3_nt: TGCGCCAGCAGCAGGGACACTGATATTTTTTTT
d_call: .; clone_size: .; j_call: TRBJ2-5; v_call: TRBV4-3; cdr3_aa: CASSPSITLQETQYF; cdr3_nt: TGCGCCAGCAGCCCGAGTATCACCCTTCAAGAGACCCAGTACTTC
d_call: TRBD2; clone_size: .; j_call: TRBJ2-1; v_call: TRBV19; cdr3_aa: CASRTLGLAGGREQFF; cdr3_nt: TGTGCCAGTAGAACTTTGGGACTAGCGGGGGGTAGGGAGCAGTTCTTC
d_call: TRBD2; clone_size: .; j_call: TRBJ2-1; v_call: TRBV4-1; cdr3_aa: CASSQTTPGLAVNNEQFF; cdr3_nt: TGCGCCAGCAGCCAGACCACACCGGGACTAGCTGTGAACAATGAGCAGTTCTTC
d_call: .; clone_size: .; j_call: TRBJ2-3; v_call: TRBV5-1; cdr3_aa: CASSLAESTDTQYF; cdr3_nt: TGCGCCAGCAGCTTGGCCGAGAGCACAGATACGCAGTATTTT
d_call: .; clone_size: .; j_call: TRBJ2-1; v_call: TRBV5-1; cdr3_aa: CASSELAGAIYNEQFF; cdr3_nt: TGCGCCAGCAGCGAGCTGGCGGGGGCTATCTACAATGAGCAGTTCTTC
d_call: .; clone_size: .; j_call: TRBJ2-2; v_call: TRBV4-3; cdr3_aa: CASSQDLTVTGELFF; cdr3_nt: TGCGCCAGCAGCCAAGACCTCACAGTGACCGGGGAGCTGTTTTTT
d_call: .; clone_size: .; j_call: TRBJ1-5; v_call: TRBV7-9; cdr3_aa: CASSLGAGEVQPQHF; cdr3_nt: TGTGCCAGCAGCTTAGGGGCAGGGGAGGTTCAGCCCCAGCATTTT
d_call: .; clone_size: .; j_call: TRBJ1-1; v_call: TRBV21-1; cdr3_aa: CARDREHEAFF; cdr3_nt: TGTGCGCGGGACAGGGAGCATGAAGCTTTCTTT
d_call: TRBD2; clone_size: .; j_call: TRBJ2-2; v_call: TRBV6-4; cdr3_aa: CASSRMGGGNTGELFF; cdr3_nt: TGTGCCAGCAGTCGGATGGGCGGGGGAAACACCGGGGAGCTGTTTTTT
d_call: .; clone_size: .; j_call: TRBJ2-2; v_call: TRBV9; cdr3_aa: CASSVGQGRTGELFF; cdr3_nt: TGTGCCAGCAGCGTAGGGCAGGGTCGCACCGGGGAGCTGTTTTTT
d_call: .; clone_size: few; j_call: TRBJ1-6; v_call: TRBV9; cdr3_aa: CASSVRDNSPLHF; cdr3_nt: TGTGCCAGCAGCGTAAGGGATAATTCACCCCTCCACTTT
d_call: .; clone_size: .; j_call: TRBJ2-5; v_call: TRBV19; cdr3_aa: CASSASGIGETQYF; cdr3_nt: TGTGCCAGTAGCGCAAGCGGAATCGGGGAGACCCAGTACTTC
d_call: .; clone_size: .; j_call: TRBJ1-1; v_call: TRBV5-1; cdr3_aa: CASSLPDRNTEAFF; cdr3_nt: TGCGCCAGCAGCTTGCCGGACAGGAACACTGAAGCTTTCTTT
d_call: .; clone_size: .; j_call: TRBJ1-6; v_call: TRBV7-3; cdr3_aa: CASSAAGGEGSPLHF; cdr3_nt: TGTGCCAGCAGCGCTGCGGGGGGGGAGGGTTCACCCCTCCACTTT
d_call: .; clone_size: few; j_call: TRBJ1-1; v_call: TRBV19; cdr3_aa: CASSVGRATEAFF; cdr3_nt: TGTGCCAGTAGTGTTGGGCGAGCCACTGAAGCTTTCTTT
d_call: TRBD1; clone_size: .; j_call: TRBJ2-7; v_call: TRBV5-1; cdr3_aa: CASRTWGQGIYEQYF; cdr3_nt: TGCGCCAGCAGAACCTGGGGACAGGGCATCTACGAGCAGTACTTC
d_call: .; clone_size: .; j_call: TRBJ2-2; v_call: TRBV5-1; cdr3_aa: CASSLGSYTGELFF; cdr3_nt: TGCGCCAGCAGCTTGGGGTCATACACCGGGGAGCTGTTTTTT
d_call: .; clone_size: .; j_call: TRBJ1-1; v_call: TRBV5-6; cdr3_aa: CASTVNYWMNTEAFF; cdr3_nt: TGTGCCAGCACCGTCAACTACTGGATGAACACTGAAGCTTTCTTT
d_call: .; clone_size: .; j_call: TRBJ1-2; v_call: TRBV7-2; cdr3_aa: CASSLARHNGYTF; cdr3_nt: TGTGCCAGCAGCTTAGCGCGACATAACGGCTACACCTTC
d_call: .; clone_size: .; j_call: TRBJ1-1; v_call: TRBV5-1; cdr3_aa: CASSSGTNTEAFF; cdr3_nt: TGCGCCAGCAGCTCCGGGACAAACACTGAAGCTTTCTTT
d_call: TRBD1; clone_size: .; j_call: TRBJ1-2; v_call: TRBV19; cdr3_aa: CASSITRTGYGYTF; cdr3_nt: TGTGCCAGTAGTATTACCCGGACAGGCTATGGCTACACCTTC
d_call: TRBD1; clone_size: .; j_call: TRBJ2-2; v_call: TRBV18; cdr3_aa: CASSPLGQGNTGELFF; cdr3_nt: TGTGCCAGCTCACCACTCGGACAGGGGAACACCGGGGAGCTGTTTTTT
d_call: .; clone_size: .; j_call: TRBJ2-7; v_call: TRBV6-6; cdr3_aa: CASRDRTVYEQYF; cdr3_nt: TGTGCCAGCCGAGACCGGACAGTCTACGAGCAGTACTTC
d_call: .; clone_size: .; j_call: TRBJ1-1; v_call: TRBV6-1; cdr3_aa: CASRLQGGNTEAFF; cdr3_nt: TGTGCCAGCAGACTACAAGGGGGGAACACTGAAGCTTTCTTT
d_call: .; clone_size: .; j_call: TRBJ2-6; v_call: TRBV5-1; cdr3_aa: CASSPPRDSGANVLTF; cdr3_nt: TGCGCCAGCAGCCCCCCAAGGGACTCTGGGGCCAACGTCCTGACTTTC
d_call: TRBD1; clone_size: .; j_call: TRBJ1-2; v_call: TRBV19; cdr3_aa: CASRDPGQGAYGYTF; cdr3_nt: TGTGCCAGTAGAGACCCGGGACAGGGAGCCTATGGCTACACCTTC
d_call: .; clone_size: once; j_call: TRBJ2-3; v_call: TRBV19; cdr3_aa: CASAQGTLNTQYF; cdr3_nt: TGTGCCAGTGCTCAGGGGACGTTGAATACGCAGTATTTT
d_call: .; clone_size: .; j_call: TRBJ2-3; v_call: TRBV25-1; cdr3_aa: CASSLLRAGTDTQYF; cdr3_nt: TGTGCCAGCAGTCTCCTCAGGGCCGGCACAGATACGCAGTATTTT
d_call: TRBD2; clone_size: .; j_call: TRBJ2-1; v_call: TRBV6-1; cdr3_aa: CASSGAGEEQFF; cdr3_nt: TGTGCCAGCAGTGGAGCGGGGGAAGAGCAGTTCTTC
d_call: .; clone_size: .; j_call: TRBJ1-1; v_call: TRBV7-2; cdr3_aa: CASKMNTEAFF; cdr3_nt: TGTGCCAGCAAAATGAACACTGAAGCTTTCTTT
d_call: TRBD2; clone_size: .; j_call: TRBJ2-7; v_call: TRBV7-2; cdr3_aa: CASSPGTSGSYEQYF; cdr3_nt: TGTGCCAGCAGCCCCGGGACTAGCGGCTCCTACGAGCAGTACTTC
d_call: .; clone_size: .; j_call: TRBJ2-6; v_call: TRBV5-6; cdr3_aa: CASSLPGKAGANVLTF; cdr3_nt: TGTGCCAGCAGCTTGCCAGGAAAGGCTGGGGCCAACGTCCTGACTTTC
d_call: .; clone_size: few; j_call: TRBJ1-2; v_call: TRBV6-6; cdr3_aa: CASSYFEGQGYTF; cdr3_nt: TGTGCCAGCAGTTACTTTGAGGGTCAAGGCTACACCTTC
d_call: .; clone_size: .; j_call: TRBJ1-3; v_call: TRBV30; cdr3_aa: CAWSVPGRTGNTIYF; cdr3_nt: TGTGCCTGGAGTGTGCCAGGGAGGACTGGAAACACCATATATTTT
d_call: TRBD1; clone_size: .; j_call: TRBJ2-5; v_call: TRBV7-2; cdr3_aa: CASSLNRGETQYF; cdr3_nt: TGTGCCAGCAGCTTAAACAGGGGAGAGACCCAGTACTTC
d_call: TRBD1; clone_size: .; j_call: TRBJ1-1; v_call: TRBV6-1; cdr3_aa: CASKTGGTNTEAFF; cdr3_nt: TGTGCCAGCAAAACAGGGGGAACTAACACTGAAGCTTTCTTT
d_call: .; clone_size: .; j_call: TRBJ1-2; v_call: TRBV5-1; cdr3_aa: CASSLLDSLYGYTF; cdr3_nt: TGCGCCAGCAGCTTATTGGACAGCCTCTATGGCTACACCTTC